Reported below is one T cell receptor (beta chain). The antigen is undetermined. Unrecorded immune exposures were likely, despite nominal health at sampling. The data are from a study of cytomegalovirus exposure and HLA in healthy donors. Study-level background: Roughly 80 million unique TCRs from HLA-typed donors made up an early data release.

Use of 60 Vbeta and 13 Jbeta primers characterized the PCR. The method was immunoSEQ multiplex PCR; TCRdb's version includes in-frame clones alone and lacks a portion of them. The sample lists more than 80,000 clones; 65% to 80% were seen once. V lost 4 bases and J lost 3, with 18 bases in between. The CDR3 spans 16 residues. The V gene's germline CDR1 is MGHRA and CDR2 YSYEKL. Study findings and constraints: In a later analysis, the majority of CMV-associated beta chains seemingly showed HLA restriction. Later findings reportedly placed an Asian-associated ancestry cluster below the roughly 730-donor mean for N-insertions.

The chain is built from TRBV4-1 and TRBJ1-1; TRBD1 is a possible D gene (5 bases). Sequenced input: PBMCs. This sequence originates from a male donor in good health and CMV-seropositive. The CDR3 protein is CASSPSRDSLYTEAFF. CDR3 nucleotide sequence: TGCGCCAGCAGCCCTTCTCGAGACAGCCTCTACACTGAAGCTTTCTTT.